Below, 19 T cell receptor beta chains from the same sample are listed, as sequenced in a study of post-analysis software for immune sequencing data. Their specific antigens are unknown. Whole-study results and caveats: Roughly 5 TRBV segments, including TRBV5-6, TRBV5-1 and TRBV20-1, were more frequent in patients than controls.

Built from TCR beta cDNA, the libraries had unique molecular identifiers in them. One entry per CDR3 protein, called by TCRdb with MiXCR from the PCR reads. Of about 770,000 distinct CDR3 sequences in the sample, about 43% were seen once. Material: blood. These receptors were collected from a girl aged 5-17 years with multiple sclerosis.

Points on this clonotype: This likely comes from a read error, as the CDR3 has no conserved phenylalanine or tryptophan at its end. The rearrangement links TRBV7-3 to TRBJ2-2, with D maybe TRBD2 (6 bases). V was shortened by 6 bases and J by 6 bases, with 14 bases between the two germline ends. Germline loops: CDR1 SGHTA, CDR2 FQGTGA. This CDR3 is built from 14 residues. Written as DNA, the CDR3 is TGTGCCAGCAGTCCTACTAGCAGGGCCGGGGAGCTGTTTTTG. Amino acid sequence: CASSPTSRAGELFL.

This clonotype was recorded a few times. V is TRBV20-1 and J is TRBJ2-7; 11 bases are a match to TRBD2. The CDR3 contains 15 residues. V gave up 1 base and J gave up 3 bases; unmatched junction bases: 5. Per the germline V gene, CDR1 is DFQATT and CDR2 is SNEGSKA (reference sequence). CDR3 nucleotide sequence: TGCAGTGCTAGAGCTAGGACTAGCGGGTACTACGAGCAGTACTTC. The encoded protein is CSARARTSGYYEQYF.

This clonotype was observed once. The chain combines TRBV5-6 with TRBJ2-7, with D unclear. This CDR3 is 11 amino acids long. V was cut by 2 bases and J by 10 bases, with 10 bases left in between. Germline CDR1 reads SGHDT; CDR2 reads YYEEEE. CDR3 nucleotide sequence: TGTGCCAGCAGCTTTAAGGAGCCCCAGTACTTC. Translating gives CASSFKEPQYF.

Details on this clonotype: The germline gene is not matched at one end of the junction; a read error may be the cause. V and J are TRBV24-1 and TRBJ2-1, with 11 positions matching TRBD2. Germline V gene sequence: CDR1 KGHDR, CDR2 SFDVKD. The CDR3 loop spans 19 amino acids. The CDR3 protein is CTTSDLGLAGGGSYNEQFF. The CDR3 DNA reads TGTACCACCAGTGATTTAGGCCTAGCGGGAGGCGGGTCCTACAATGAGCAGTTCTTC.

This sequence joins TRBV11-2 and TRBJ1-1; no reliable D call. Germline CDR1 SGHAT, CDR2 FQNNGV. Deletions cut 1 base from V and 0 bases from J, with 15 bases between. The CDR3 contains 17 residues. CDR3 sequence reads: CASSLGGVGRLNTEAFF. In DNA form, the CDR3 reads TGTGCCAGCAGCTTAGGCGGGGTAGGCAGGCTGAACACTGAAGCTTTCTTT.

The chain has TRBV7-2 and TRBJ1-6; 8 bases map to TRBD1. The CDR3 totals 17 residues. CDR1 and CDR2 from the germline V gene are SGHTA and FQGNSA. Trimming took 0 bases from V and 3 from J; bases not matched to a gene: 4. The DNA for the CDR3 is TGTGCCAGCAGCTTAGCGGACAGGGCGTACTATAATTCACCCCTCCACTTT. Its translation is CASSLADRAYYNSPLHF.

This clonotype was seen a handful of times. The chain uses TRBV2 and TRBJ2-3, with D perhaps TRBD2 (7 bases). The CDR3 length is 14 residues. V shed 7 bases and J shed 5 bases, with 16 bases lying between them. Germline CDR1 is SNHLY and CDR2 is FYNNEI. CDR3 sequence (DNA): TGTGCCAGCACCGAAGGGGGGGCTGGAGATACGCAGTATTTT. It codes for CASTEGGAGDTQYF.

CDR3 bases: TGCGCCAGACCCGGCAGGGGGGATGAAAAACTGTTTTTT. This translates into CARPGRGDEKLFF. The chain combines TRBV5-1 with TRBJ1-4; TRBD1 aligns across 7 bases. The CDR3 has 13 residues. The germline CDR1 and CDR2 sequences are SGHRS and YFSETQ. V dropped 8 bases and J dropped 6; count of bases not matched to a gene: 7.

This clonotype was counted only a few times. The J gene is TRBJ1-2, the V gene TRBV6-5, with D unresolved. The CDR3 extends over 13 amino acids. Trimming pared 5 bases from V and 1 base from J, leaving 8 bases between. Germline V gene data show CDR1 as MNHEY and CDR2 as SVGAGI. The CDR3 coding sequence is TGTGCCAGCAGTAAGGACGTTAACTATGGCTACACCTTC. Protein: CASSKDVNYGYTF.

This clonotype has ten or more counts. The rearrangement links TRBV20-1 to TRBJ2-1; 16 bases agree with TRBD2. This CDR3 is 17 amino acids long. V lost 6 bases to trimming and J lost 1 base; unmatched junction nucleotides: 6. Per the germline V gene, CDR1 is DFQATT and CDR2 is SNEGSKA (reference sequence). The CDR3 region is CSAAGLAGGPSYNEQFF. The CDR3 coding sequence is TGCAGTGCAGCGGGACTAGCGGGAGGGCCTTCCTACAATGAGCAGTTCTTC.

CDR3 sequence: CSACRQGRTEAFF. The CDR3 DNA follows: TGCAGTGCTTGTAGACAGGGGCGGACTGAAGCTTTCTTT. This sequence joins TRBV20-1 and TRBJ1-1, with 8 nucleotides matching TRBD1. Losses at the gene ends were 5 bases for V and 5 bases for J; bases not matched to a gene: 7. There are 13 residues in the CDR3. Germline CDR1 DFQATT, CDR2 SNEGSKA (reference sequence).

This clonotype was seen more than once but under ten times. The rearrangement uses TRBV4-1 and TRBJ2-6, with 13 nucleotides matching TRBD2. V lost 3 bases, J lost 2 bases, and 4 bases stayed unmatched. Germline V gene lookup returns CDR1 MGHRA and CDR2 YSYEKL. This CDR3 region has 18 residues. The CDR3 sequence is CASSQTTSGRTGANVLTF. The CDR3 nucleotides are TGCGCCAGCAGCCAGACGACTAGCGGGAGGACTGGGGCCAACGTCCTGACTTTC.

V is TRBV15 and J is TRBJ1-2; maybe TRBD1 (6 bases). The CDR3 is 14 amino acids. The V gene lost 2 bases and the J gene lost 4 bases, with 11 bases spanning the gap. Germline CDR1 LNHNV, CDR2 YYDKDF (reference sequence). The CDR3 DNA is TGTGCCACCAGCAGATCATCAGGGGCCTATGGCTACACCTTC. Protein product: CATSRSSGAYGYTF.

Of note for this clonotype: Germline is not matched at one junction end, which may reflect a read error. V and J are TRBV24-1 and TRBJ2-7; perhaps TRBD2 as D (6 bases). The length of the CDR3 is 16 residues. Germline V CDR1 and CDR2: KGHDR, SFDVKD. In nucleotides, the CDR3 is TGTACCACCAGTAACCCCGGCGGGGCCACCAAAGAAGAGCAGTACTTC. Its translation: CTTSNPGGATKEEQYF.

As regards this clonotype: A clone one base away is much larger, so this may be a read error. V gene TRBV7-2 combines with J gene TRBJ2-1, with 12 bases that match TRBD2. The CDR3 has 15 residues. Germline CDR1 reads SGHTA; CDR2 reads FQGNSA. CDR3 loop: CAGSLTSGRHNEQFF. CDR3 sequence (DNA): TGTGCCGGCAGCTTAACTAGCGGGAGGCACAATGAGCAGTTCTTC.

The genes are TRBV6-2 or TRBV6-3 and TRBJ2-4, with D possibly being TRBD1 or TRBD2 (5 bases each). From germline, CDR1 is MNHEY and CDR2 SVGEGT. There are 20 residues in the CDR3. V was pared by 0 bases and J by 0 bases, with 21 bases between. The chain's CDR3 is CASSYSTGPGAVIAKNIQYF. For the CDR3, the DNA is TGTGCCAGCAGTTACTCGACCGGTCCCGGGGCAGTAATAGCCAAAAACATTCAGTACTTC.

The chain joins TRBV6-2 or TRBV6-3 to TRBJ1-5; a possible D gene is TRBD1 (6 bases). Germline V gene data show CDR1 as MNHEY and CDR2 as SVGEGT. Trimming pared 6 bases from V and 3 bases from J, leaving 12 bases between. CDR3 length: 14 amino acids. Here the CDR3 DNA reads TGTGCCAGCAGGCATACAGGGAACAATCAGCCCCAGCATTTT. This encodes CASRHTGNNQPQHF.

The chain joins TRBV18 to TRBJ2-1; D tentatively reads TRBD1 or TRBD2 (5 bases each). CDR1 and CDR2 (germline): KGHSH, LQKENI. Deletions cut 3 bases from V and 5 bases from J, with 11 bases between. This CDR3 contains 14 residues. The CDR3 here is CASSPSPGHNEQFF. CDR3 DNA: TGTGCCAGCTCACCGTCTCCGGGGCACAATGAGCAGTTCTTC.

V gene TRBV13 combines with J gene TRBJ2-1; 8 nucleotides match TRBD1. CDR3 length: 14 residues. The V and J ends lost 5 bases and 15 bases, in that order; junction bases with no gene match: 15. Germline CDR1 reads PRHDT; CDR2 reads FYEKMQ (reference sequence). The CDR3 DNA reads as TGTGCCAGCAGCCCCCGGACAGGGATAGAGACCCGGTTCTTC. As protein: CASSPRTGIETRFF. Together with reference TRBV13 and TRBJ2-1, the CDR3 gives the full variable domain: AAGVIQSPRHLIKEKRETATLKCYPIPRHDTVYWYQQGPGQDPQFLISFYEKMQSDKGSIPDRFSAQQFSDYHSELNMSSLELGDSALYFCASSPRTGIETRFFGPGTRLTVL.